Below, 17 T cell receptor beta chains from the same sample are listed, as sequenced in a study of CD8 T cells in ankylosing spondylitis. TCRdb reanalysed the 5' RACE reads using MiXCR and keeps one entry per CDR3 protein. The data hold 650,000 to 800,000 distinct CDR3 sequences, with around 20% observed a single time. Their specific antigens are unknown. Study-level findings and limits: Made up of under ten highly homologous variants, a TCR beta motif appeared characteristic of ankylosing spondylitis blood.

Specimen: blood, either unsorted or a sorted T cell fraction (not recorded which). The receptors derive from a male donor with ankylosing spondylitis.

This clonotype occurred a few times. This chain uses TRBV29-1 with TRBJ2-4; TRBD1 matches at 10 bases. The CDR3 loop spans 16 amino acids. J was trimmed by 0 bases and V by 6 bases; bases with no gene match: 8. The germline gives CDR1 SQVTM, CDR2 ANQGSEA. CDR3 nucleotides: TGCAGCGTCCTGGGACAGGGGATCCTAGCCAAAAACATTCAGTACTTC. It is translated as CSVLGQGILAKNIQYF. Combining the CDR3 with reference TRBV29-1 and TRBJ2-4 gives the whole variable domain SAVISQKPSRDICQRGTSLTIQCQVDSQVTMMFWYRQQPGQSLTLIATANQGSEATYESGFVIDKFPISRPNLTFSTLTVSNMSPEDSSIYLCSVLGQGILAKNIQYFGAGTRLSVL.

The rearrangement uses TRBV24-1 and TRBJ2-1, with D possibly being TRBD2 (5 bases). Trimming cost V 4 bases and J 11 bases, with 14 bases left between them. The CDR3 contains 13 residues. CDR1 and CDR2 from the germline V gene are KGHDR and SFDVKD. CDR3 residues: CATSDVGTGKQFF. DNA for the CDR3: TGTGCCACCAGTGACGTCGGCACCGGGAAGCAGTTCTTC.

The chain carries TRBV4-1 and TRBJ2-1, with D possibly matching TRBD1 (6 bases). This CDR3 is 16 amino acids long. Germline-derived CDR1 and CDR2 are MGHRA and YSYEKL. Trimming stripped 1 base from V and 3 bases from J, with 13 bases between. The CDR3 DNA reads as TGCGCCAGCAGCCAAGTTGTGGGACATAGCTACAATGAGCAGTTCTTC. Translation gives CASSQVVGHSYNEQFF.

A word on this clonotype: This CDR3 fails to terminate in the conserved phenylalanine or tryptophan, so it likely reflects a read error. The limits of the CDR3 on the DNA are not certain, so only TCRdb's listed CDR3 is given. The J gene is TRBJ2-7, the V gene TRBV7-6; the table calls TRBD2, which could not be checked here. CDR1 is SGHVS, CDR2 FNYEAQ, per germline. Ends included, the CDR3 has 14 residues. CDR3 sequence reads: CASSPGLAGGVLVI.

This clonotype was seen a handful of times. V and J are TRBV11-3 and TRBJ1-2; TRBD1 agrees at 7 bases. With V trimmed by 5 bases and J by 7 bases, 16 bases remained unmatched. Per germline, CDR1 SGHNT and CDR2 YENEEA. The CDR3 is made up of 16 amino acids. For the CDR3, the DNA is TGTGCCAGCAGCCTACGAGGGGGCGGCATTCAGGGTGGCTACACCTTC. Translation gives CASSLRGGGIQGGYTF.

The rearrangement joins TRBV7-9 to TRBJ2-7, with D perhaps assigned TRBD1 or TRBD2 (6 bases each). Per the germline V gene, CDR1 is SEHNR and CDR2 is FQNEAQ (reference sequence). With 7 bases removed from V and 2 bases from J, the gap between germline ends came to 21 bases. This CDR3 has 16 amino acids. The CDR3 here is CASTNVQGRNAYEQYF. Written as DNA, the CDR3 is TGTGCCAGCACCAATGTGCAGGGGAGGAACGCCTACGAGCAGTACTTC.

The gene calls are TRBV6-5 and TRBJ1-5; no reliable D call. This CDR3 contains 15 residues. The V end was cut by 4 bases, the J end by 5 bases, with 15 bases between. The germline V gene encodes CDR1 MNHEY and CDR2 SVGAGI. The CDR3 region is CASSLVRPRDQPQHF. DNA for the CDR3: TGTGCCAGCAGTTTGGTCAGGCCTAGGGATCAGCCCCAGCATTTT.

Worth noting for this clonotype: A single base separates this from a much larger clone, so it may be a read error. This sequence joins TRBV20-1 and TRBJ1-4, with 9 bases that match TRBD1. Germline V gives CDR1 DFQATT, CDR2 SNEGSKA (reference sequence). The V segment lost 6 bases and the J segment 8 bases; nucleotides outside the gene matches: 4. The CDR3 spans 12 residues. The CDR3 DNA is TGCAGTGCCGGACAGGGGAAGGAAAAACTGTTTTTT. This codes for CSAGQGKEKLFF.

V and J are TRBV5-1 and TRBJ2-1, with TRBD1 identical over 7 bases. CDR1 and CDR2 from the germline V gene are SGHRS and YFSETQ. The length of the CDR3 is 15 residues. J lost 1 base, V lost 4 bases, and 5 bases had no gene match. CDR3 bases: TGCGCCAGCAGCCCTTGGGACAGTTCCTACAATGAGCAGTTCTTC. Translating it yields CASSPWDSSYNEQFF.

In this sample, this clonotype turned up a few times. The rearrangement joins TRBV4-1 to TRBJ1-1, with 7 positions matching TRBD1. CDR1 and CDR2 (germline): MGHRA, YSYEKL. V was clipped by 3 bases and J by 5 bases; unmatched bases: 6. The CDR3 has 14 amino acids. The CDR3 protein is CASSQRTGLTEAFF. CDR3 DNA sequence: TGCGCCAGCAGCCAGAGGACAGGTTTAACTGAAGCTTTCTTT.

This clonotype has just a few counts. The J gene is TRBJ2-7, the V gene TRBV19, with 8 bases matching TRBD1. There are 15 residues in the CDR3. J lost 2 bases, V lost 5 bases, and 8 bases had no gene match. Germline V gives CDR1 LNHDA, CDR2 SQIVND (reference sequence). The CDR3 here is CASSQRQGMAYEQYF. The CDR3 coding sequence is TGTGCCAGTAGTCAGAGACAGGGGATGGCCTACGAGCAGTACTTC.

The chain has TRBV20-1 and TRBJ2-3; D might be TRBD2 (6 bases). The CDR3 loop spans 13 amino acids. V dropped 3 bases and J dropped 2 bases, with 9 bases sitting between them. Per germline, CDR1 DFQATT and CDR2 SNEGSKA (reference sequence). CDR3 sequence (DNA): TGCAGTGCTAGTTTGGGACTCACAGATACGCAGTATTTT. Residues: CSASLGLTDTQYF.

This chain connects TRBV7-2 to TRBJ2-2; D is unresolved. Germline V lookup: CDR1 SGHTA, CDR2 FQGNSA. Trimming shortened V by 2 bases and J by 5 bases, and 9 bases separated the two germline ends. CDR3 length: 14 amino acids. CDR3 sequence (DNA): TGTGCCAGCAGCTTAAAAGGGTTTACCGGGGAGCTGTTTTTT. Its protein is CASSLKGFTGELFF.

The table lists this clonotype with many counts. CDR3 residues: CASSHLVGTKNIQYF. The CDR3 nucleotides read TGTGCCAGCAGCCATTTAGTAGGGACCAAAAACATTCAGTACTTC. The rearrangement joins TRBV7-9 to TRBJ2-4; D remains ambiguous. Germline-derived CDR1 and CDR2 are SEHNR and FQNEAQ (reference sequence). Trimming left V 5 bases short and J 2 bases short, with 13 bases between. This CDR3 comprises 15 residues. The full variable domain, rest sourced from reference TRBV7-9 and TRBJ2-4, is DTGVSQNPRHKITKRGQNVTFRCDPISEHNRLYWYRQTLGQGPEFLTYFQNEAQLEKSRLLSDRFSAERPKGSFSTLEIQRTEQGDSAMYLCASSHLVGTKNIQYFGAGTRLSVL.

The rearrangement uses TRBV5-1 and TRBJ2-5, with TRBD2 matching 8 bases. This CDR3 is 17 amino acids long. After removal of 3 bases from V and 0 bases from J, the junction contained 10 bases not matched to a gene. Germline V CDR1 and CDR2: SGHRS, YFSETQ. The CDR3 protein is CASSSGLDYLYQETQYF. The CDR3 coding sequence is TGCGCCAGCAGCTCGGGACTAGATTATTTGTACCAAGAGACCCAGTACTTC.

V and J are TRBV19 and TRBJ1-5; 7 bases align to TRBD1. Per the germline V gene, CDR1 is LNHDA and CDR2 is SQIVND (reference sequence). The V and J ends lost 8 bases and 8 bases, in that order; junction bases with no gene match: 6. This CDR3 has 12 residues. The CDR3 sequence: CASRTGLEPQHF. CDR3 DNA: TGTGCCAGTCGGACAGGCTTGGAGCCCCAGCATTTT.

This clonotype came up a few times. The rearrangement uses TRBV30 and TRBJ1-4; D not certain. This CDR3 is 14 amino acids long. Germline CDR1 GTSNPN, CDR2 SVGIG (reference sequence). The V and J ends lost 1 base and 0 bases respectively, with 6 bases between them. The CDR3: CAWSGAATNEKLFF. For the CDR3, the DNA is TGTGCCTGGAGTGGAGCGGCAACTAATGAAAAACTGTTTTTT.